Below, 29 T cell receptor beta chains from the same sample are listed, as sequenced in a study of blood T cell repertoires in COVID-19. TCRdb keeps only in-frame clones here, not all; method: immunoSEQ multiplex PCR. The sample lists 400,000 to 550,000 clones; 75% to 90% were seen once. Sequencing was done on a sample of peripheral blood. The receptor source for this set is a woman in her twenties or thirties with acute or convalescent COVID-19.

The chain has TRBV18 and TRBJ2-2, with D perhaps TRBD2 (5 bases). The CDR3 length is 15 residues. The germline V and J ends were trimmed by 3 bases and 5 bases, with 13 bases remaining between them. The germline V gene has CDR1 KGHSH and CDR2 LQKENI. CDR3 region: CASSPAEGVTGELFF. The CDR3 bases are TGTGCCAGCTCACCCGCCGAGGGTGTGACCGGGGAGCTGTTTTTT.

The sample holds a few counts of this clone. The chain uses TRBV7-2 and TRBJ1-5; 8 bases are a match to TRBD1. Germline CDR1 reads SGHTA; CDR2 reads FQGNSA. The CDR3 extends over 15 amino acids. V was clipped by 5 bases and J by 4 bases; unmatched bases: 7. Here the CDR3 DNA reads TGTGCCAGCAGCCCCTTCAGGGGGCATAATCAGCCCCAGCATTTT. Amino acid sequence: CASSPFRGHNQPQHF.

The CDR3 is CASSFKGEYLSLYGYTF. For the CDR3, the DNA is TGTGCCAGCAGCTTCAAAGGGGAATATCTTTCCCTTTATGGCTACACCTTC. This chain joins TRBV11-2 and TRBJ1-2, with TRBD1 as a possible D gene (5 bases). The germline V and J ends were trimmed by 3 bases and 5 bases, with 22 bases remaining between them. The germline CDR1 and CDR2 sequences are SGHAT and FQNNGV. The CDR3 has 17 amino acids.

The chain has TRBV30 and TRBJ2-7; maybe TRBD2 (5 bases). CDR1 and CDR2 (germline): GTSNPN, SVGIG (reference sequence). The CDR3 is made up of 14 amino acids. The germline V and J ends were trimmed by 1 base and 1 base, with 11 bases remaining between them. The CDR3 region is CAWSEGLASYEQYF. CDR3 bases: TGTGCCTGGAGTGAAGGGCTAGCTTCCTACGAGCAGTACTTC.

The CDR3 coding sequence is TGTGCCAGCAGCCAGGGGCGCAATCAGCCCCAGCATTTT. As protein: CASSQGRNQPQHF. This sequence joins TRBV14 and TRBJ1-5; possible D gene TRBD1, 5 bases. The germline V and J ends were trimmed by 3 bases and 2 bases, with 5 bases remaining between them. The germline V gene encodes CDR1 SGHDN and CDR2 FVKESK. This CDR3 spans 13 amino acids. Complete variable domain (other parts from reference TRBV14 and TRBJ1-5): EAGVTQFPSHSVIEKGQTVTLRCDPISGHDNLYWYRRVMGKEIKFLLHFVKESKQDESGMPNNRFLAERTGGTYSTLKVQPAELEDSGVYFCASSQGRNQPQHFGDGTRLSIL.

The genes are TRBV7-2 and TRBJ2-3; 13 nucleotides agree with TRBD2. Germline V CDR1 and CDR2: SGHTA, FQGNSA. V shed 3 bases and J 6 bases; nucleotides not matched to a gene: 12. The CDR3 is 18 residues long. The DNA of the CDR3 is TGTGCCAGCAGCTTGCAGCCAACTAGCGGGGGGGCAGGGGATACGCAGTATTTT. It encodes CASSLQPTSGGAGDTQYF.

This chain connects TRBV30 to TRBJ1-4; 7 bases fit TRBD1. The CDR3 runs to 14 residues. CDR1 GTSNPN and CDR2 SVGIG come from the germline V gene (reference sequence). V shed 1 base, J shed 7 bases, and the junction held 6 bases outside the gene matches. Here the CDR3 reads CAWSEMGQSEKLFF. The CDR3 nucleotides are TGTGCCTGGAGTGAGATGGGACAGTCTGAAAAACTGTTTTTT.

In its sample, this clone was seen a few times. The chain joins TRBV2 to TRBJ1-3, with D possibly matching TRBD1 (6 bases). This CDR3 comprises 16 residues. Per germline, CDR1 SNHLY and CDR2 FYNNEI. V lost 2 bases and J lost 4, with 15 bases in between. CDR3 residues: CASSERGSWVGNTIYF. In DNA form, the CDR3 reads TGTGCCAGCAGTGAAAGGGGGTCGTGGGTCGGAAACACCATATATTTT.

The V gene is TRBV30, the J gene TRBJ1-2, with 8 positions matching TRBD1. V dropped 5 bases and J dropped 4; count of bases not matched to a gene: 12. The CDR3 has 15 amino acids. Germline CDR1 is GTSNPN and CDR2 is SVGIG (reference sequence). The CDR3: CAWYRGTGAFYGYTF. DNA of the CDR3: TGTGCCTGGTATCGCGGGACAGGAGCCTTCTATGGCTACACCTTC.

The genes are TRBV3-1 (or the pseudogene TRBV3-2) and TRBJ2-1, with no clear D. CDR1 is LGHDT and CDR2 is YNNKEL in the germline V gene (reference sequence). The CDR3 loop spans 16 amino acids. Trimming stripped 0 bases from V and 0 bases from J, with 9 bases between. CDR3 coding DNA: TGTGCCAGCAGCCAAGAAATGCGAAGCTCCTACAATGAGCAGTTCTTC. Translation gives CASSQEMRSSYNEQFF.

The chain joins TRBV24-1 to TRBJ2-5; 10 nucleotides agree with TRBD1. J gave up 4 bases and V 0 bases, and 1 base lay outside the gene matches. CDR3 length: 15 amino acids. Germline CDR1 KGHDR, CDR2 SFDVKD. Written as DNA, the CDR3 is TGTGCCACCAGTGATTTGGACAGGGGGCGAGAGACCCAGTACTTC. Amino acids: CATSDLDRGRETQYF.

The rearrangement uses TRBV9 and TRBJ2-1; 11 bases align to TRBD2. From germline, CDR1 is SGDLS and CDR2 YYNGEE. Losses at the gene ends were 3 bases for V and 3 bases for J; bases not matched to a gene: 2. The CDR3 consists of 15 residues. The CDR3 bases are TGTGCCAGCAGCGAGCTAGCGGGGGGCTACAATGAGCAGTTCTTC. Translation: CASSELAGGYNEQFF.

J is TRBJ1-2 and V is TRBV20-1; D gene ambiguous. The CDR3 length is 13 residues. Germline loops: CDR1 DFQATT, CDR2 SNEGSKA (reference sequence). Trimming cost V 3 bases and J 5 bases, with 13 bases left between them. CDR3 region: CSASGEERYGYTF. CDR3 coding DNA: TGCAGTGCTAGTGGCGAGGAGAGGTATGGCTACACCTTC.

The rearrangement uses TRBV3-1 (or the pseudogene TRBV3-2) and TRBJ2-5; D may be TRBD2 (6 bases). Trimming left V 5 bases short and J 5 bases short, with 12 bases between. CDR3 length: 13 residues. From germline, CDR1 is LGHDT and CDR2 YNNKEL (reference sequence). The CDR3 sequence: CASSGDLRETQYF. CDR3 nucleotides: TGTGCCAGCAGCGGGGACTTGCGGGAGACCCAGTACTTC.

This rearrangement joins TRBV7-8 to TRBJ2-2; possibly TRBD2 for D (6 bases). The germline gives CDR1 SGHVS, CDR2 FQNEAQ. Deletions cut 7 bases from V and 0 bases from J, with 9 bases between. CDR3 length equals 14 residues. Written as DNA, the CDR3 is TGTGCCAGCAAATCGGGGGCGAACACCGGGGAGCTGTTTTTT. It encodes CASKSGANTGELFF.

The chain recombines TRBV4-1 with TRBJ1-4; D remains unclear. V lost 1 base to trimming and J lost 2 bases, with 5 bases between them. This CDR3 is built from 14 residues. Germline V gene sequence: CDR1 MGHRA, CDR2 YSYEKL. CDR3 sequence: CASSQAETNEKLFF. The CDR3 region has the DNA TGCGCCAGCAGCCAAGCGGAGACTAATGAAAAACTGTTTTTT.

This rearrangement joins TRBV7-6 to TRBJ2-2; D is undetermined. CDR1 SGHVS and CDR2 FNYEAQ come from the germline V gene. The CDR3 has 15 residues. Trimming shortened V by 1 base and J by 1 base, and 7 bases separated the two germline ends. CDR3 bases: TGTGCCAGCAGCTTAGTCCGACAGAACACCGGGGAGCTGTTTTTT. Amino acids: CASSLVRQNTGELFF.

The V and J genes are TRBV5-6 and TRBJ2-5; 9 bases match TRBD2. CDR1 is SGHDT, CDR2 YYEEEE, per germline. The CDR3 is 17 residues long. Trimming took 5 bases from V and 5 from J; bases not matched to a gene: 16. Here the CDR3 DNA reads TGTGCCAGCAGATTGTCCGGGACTAGCAGTAGCGGGGAGACCCAGTACTTC. Translated: CASRLSGTSSSGETQYF.

This chain connects TRBV5-4 to TRBJ2-5, with 10 bases matching TRBD2. The CDR3 is made up of 14 amino acids. Trimming at V came to 2 bases and at J to 5 bases, leaving 3 bases not matched to a gene. CDR1 SGHNT and CDR2 YYREEE come from the germline V gene (reference sequence). CDR3 DNA sequence: TGTGCCAGCAGCTTTAGCGGGGGGCAGGAGACCCAGTACTTC. This codes for CASSFSGGQETQYF.

V gene TRBV27 combines with J gene TRBJ1-5; 8 nucleotides match TRBD1. From germline, CDR1 is MNHEY and CDR2 SMNVEV (reference sequence). CDR3 length equals 14 residues. V lost 6 bases to trimming and J lost 5 bases; unmatched junction nucleotides: 6. The CDR3 sequence is CASRGTGIYQPQHF. The CDR3 nucleotides read TGTGCCAGCAGGGGGACAGGTATTTATCAGCCCCAGCATTTT.

The rearrangement joins TRBV7-9 to TRBJ2-3, with 12 bases fitting TRBD2. CDR1 is SEHNR and CDR2 is FQNEAQ in the germline V gene (reference sequence). The V gene end was trimmed by 3 bases and the J gene end by 13 bases; junction bases not matched to a gene: 5. The CDR3 contains 13 residues. The CDR3 DNA is TGTGCCAGCAGCTTGGGACTAGCGGGTGAGAAGTATTTT. Its translation: CASSLGLAGEKYF. The variable domain in full, with the rest retrieved from reference TRBV7-9 and TRBJ2-3, is DTGVSQNPRHKITKRGQNVTFRCDPISEHNRLYWYRQTLGQGPEFLTYFQNEAQLEKSRLLSDRFSAERPKGSFSTLEIQRTEQGDSAMYLCASSLGLAGEKYFGPGTRLTVL.

The V gene is TRBV18, the J gene TRBJ1-1; no firm D call. Trimming pared 6 bases from V and 6 bases from J, leaving 11 bases between. The CDR3 is made up of 12 amino acids. CDR1 and CDR2 (germline): KGHSH, LQKENI. The CDR3 is CASSPGSAEAFF. The CDR3 nucleotides read TGTGCCAGCTCCCCTGGCAGCGCTGAAGCTTTCTTT.

Notes on this clone: The same CDR3 also results from other DNA sequences found in this sample. The V and J genes are TRBV9 and TRBJ2-5; D might be TRBD2 (6 bases). The CDR3 length is 13 residues. Trimming cost V 2 bases and J 4 bases, with 9 bases left between them. Germline V gene sequence: CDR1 SGDLS, CDR2 YYNGEE. The DNA for the CDR3 is TGTGCCAGCAGCGTTGGAGGGAGAGAGACCCAGTACTTC. Protein product: CASSVGGRETQYF.

V gene TRBV6-5 combines with J gene TRBJ1-1; 7 nucleotides line up with TRBD1. The CDR3 is 13 residues long. Germline V gene sequence: CDR1 MNHEY, CDR2 SVGAGI. V lost 10 bases and J lost 0; bases outside the gene matches: 5. CDR3 amino acids: CATPTGLNTEAFF. In DNA, the CDR3 is TGTGCCACCCCGACAGGGCTGAACACTGAAGCTTTCTTT.

The chain links TRBV28 to TRBJ1-4; possible D gene TRBD1, 6 bases. The germline CDR1 and CDR2 sequences are MDHEN and SYDVKM. The CDR3 is 15 residues long. Trimming cost V 5 bases and J 0 bases, with 10 bases left between them. The CDR3 protein is CASSPQGATNEKLFF. The CDR3 DNA follows: TGTGCCAGCAGTCCACAGGGTGCAACTAATGAAAAACTGTTTTTT. The full variable domain, in which reference TRBV28 and TRBJ1-4 provide the parts outside the CDR3, is DVKVTQSSRYLVKRTGEKVFLECVQDMDHENMFWYRQDPGLGLRLIYFSYDVKMKEKGDIPEGYSVSREKKERFSLILESASTNQTSMYLCASSPQGATNEKLFFGSGTQLSVL.

The chain recombines TRBV7-8 with TRBJ1-4, with D maybe TRBD1 (5 bases). V gave up 5 bases and J gave up 7 bases, with 14 bases separating them. Germline lookup yields CDR1 SGHVS and CDR2 FQNEAQ. The CDR3 contains 14 residues. CDR3 DNA: TGTGCCAGCAGCCTGGGGGGTCGGAGTGAAAAACTGTTTTTT. This codes for CASSLGGRSEKLFF.

V gene TRBV18 combines with J gene TRBJ2-5; TRBD1 is a possible D gene (6 bases). Trimming shortened V by 5 bases and J by 3 bases, and 10 bases separated the two germline ends. Germline V gene data show CDR1 as KGHSH and CDR2 as LQKENI. The CDR3 consists of 13 residues. This CDR3 reads CASSFDRKETQYF. For the CDR3, the DNA is TGTGCCAGCTCATTCGACAGGAAAGAGACCCAGTACTTC. Supplemented by reference TRBV18 and TRBJ2-5, the full variable domain reads NAGVMQNPRHLVRRRGQEARLRCSPMKGHSHVYWYRQLPEEGLKFMVYLQKENIIDESGMPKERFSAEFPKEGPSILRIQQVVRGDSAAYFCASSFDRKETQYFGPGTRLLVL.

The chain is built from TRBV9 and TRBJ2-1, with TRBD1 matching 9 bases. V lost 5 bases to trimming and J lost 6 bases; unmatched junction nucleotides: 9. Germline V gene lookup returns CDR1 SGDLS and CDR2 YYNGEE. CDR3 length: 15 residues. The CDR3 protein is CASRRGTGSRNEQFF. The CDR3 bases are TGTGCCAGCAGAAGAGGGACAGGGTCGCGCAATGAGCAGTTCTTC. Complete variable domain (other parts from reference TRBV9 and TRBJ2-1): DSGVTQTPKHLITATGQRVTLRCSPRSGDLSVYWYQQSLDQGLQFLIQYYNGEERAKGNILERFSAQQFPDLHSELNLSSLELGDSALYFCASRRGTGSRNEQFFGPGTRLTVL.

V and J are TRBV4-2 and TRBJ2-5; 7 bases match TRBD2. CDR1 and CDR2 from the germline V gene are LGHNA and YNFKEQ. V dropped 0 bases and J dropped 5; count of bases not matched to a gene: 9. There are 16 residues in the CDR3. CDR3 coding DNA: TGTGCCAGCAGCCAAGATTCTGGGGGTAGCGGGGAGACCCAGTACTTC. Translating gives CASSQDSGGSGETQYF.